A single sample gave rise to the 30 T cell receptor beta chains below, sequenced in a study of molecular identifiers for immune sequencing clone quantification. TCRdb re-called the PCR reads through MiXCR, storing one row per CDR3 protein. The data contain approximately 630,000 distinct CDR3 sequences, around 25% of them singletons. Material for sequencing was naive CD8+ T cells from blood, with Jurkat cell RNA spiked in. Subset: FACS-sorted CD8+CD4-CCR7+CD45RA+ naive T cells. The receptors stem from a human donor in good health. Some libraries in this study had Jurkat cell RNA spiked in.

The chain employs TRBV18 and TRBJ2-5; no firm D call. This CDR3 is built from 14 residues. CDR1 and CDR2 (germline): KGHSH, LQKENI. Trimming took off 3 bases at V and 4 bases at J, with 12 bases between the two ends. The CDR3 here is CASSPSTIRETQYF. DNA for the CDR3: TGTGCCAGCTCACCCTCGACAATCCGAGAGACCCAGTACTTC. The full variable domain, with the rest looked up from reference TRBV18 and TRBJ2-5, is NAGVMQNPRHLVRRRGQEARLRCSPMKGHSHVYWYRQLPEEGLKFMVYLQKENIIDESGMPKERFSAEFPKEGPSILRIQQVVRGDSAAYFCASSPSTIRETQYFGPGTRLLVL.

On this clonotype itself: A much more abundant neighbour one base away suggests this may be a read error. Likely a read error: the CDR3 ends without its conserved phenylalanine or tryptophan. The chain is built from TRBV20-1 and TRBJ2-3, with TRBD1 as a possible D gene (5 bases). The V and J ends lost 4 bases and 0 bases respectively, with 11 bases between them. Germline-derived CDR1 and CDR2 are DFQATT and SNEGSKA (reference sequence). There are 14 residues in the CDR3. CDR3 nucleotide sequence: TGCAGTGCTAAGGACATCCCTAGCACAGATACGCAGTATCTT. Its protein is CSAKDIPSTDTQYL.

CDR3 bases: TGTGCCAGCCGCTCACAGGGGGCGGGAGCTGTGGCCCGTGTGAACACTGAAGCTTTCTTT. This translates into CASRSQGAGAVARVNTEAFF. This rearrangement joins TRBV5-6 to TRBJ1-1, with 9 bases lining up with TRBD1. The CDR3 is 20 residues long. CDR1 is SGHDT and CDR2 is YYEEEE in the germline V gene. The V and J ends lost 7 bases and 0 bases, in that order; junction bases with no gene match: 22.

The V call is TRBV13, the J call TRBJ2-7, with 10 nucleotides matching TRBD1. The V gene end was trimmed by 5 bases and the J gene end by 2 bases; junction bases not matched to a gene: 15. The CDR3 has 18 amino acids. The V gene's germline CDR1 is PRHDT and CDR2 FYEKMQ (reference sequence). The CDR3 DNA sequence: TGTGCCAGCAGCCAAACCGGGACAGGGGATGCCCCTACCTACGAGCAGTACTTC. Its translation is CASSQTGTGDAPTYEQYF.

The CDR3 spells CASSPTISNEQFF. CDR3 nucleotides: TGCGCCAGCAGCCCCACCATCAGCAATGAGCAGTTCTTC. V gene TRBV4-3 combines with J gene TRBJ2-1; D is uncertain. Germline V gene lookup returns CDR1 LGHNA and CDR2 YSLEER. The CDR3 consists of 13 residues. The V gene lost 4 bases and the J gene lost 6 bases, with 10 bases spanning the gap.

The chain uses TRBV20-1 and TRBJ1-6; D possibly corresponds to TRBD1 (5 bases). V lost 3 bases and J lost 4, with 13 bases in between. The CDR3 contains 15 residues. Germline V lookup: CDR1 DFQATT, CDR2 SNEGSKA (reference sequence). Written as DNA, the CDR3 is TGCAGTGCTAGTCCAGCGGGGGGATATAATTCACCCCTCCACTTT. It specifies CSASPAGGYNSPLHF.

This clonotype was recorded many times. The gene calls are TRBV29-1 and TRBJ2-1; 7 positions match TRBD2. CDR3 length equals 15 residues. From germline, CDR1 is SQVTM and CDR2 ANQGSEA. V lost 0 bases and J lost 5; bases outside the gene matches: 7. The DNA for the CDR3 is TGCAGCGTTGAAGACGTACTAGCGACACACAATGAGCAGTTCTTC. It encodes CSVEDVLATHNEQFF.

In its sample, this clonotype was seen many times. The chain is built from TRBV14 and TRBJ2-7; D gene ambiguous. The germline V gene encodes CDR1 SGHDN and CDR2 FVKESK. Trimming took 5 bases from V and 1 from J, leaving 12 bases between them. This CDR3 is 14 amino acids long. The CDR3 DNA follows: TGTGCCAGCAGCGAGGTGCCTGGGTCCTACGAGCAGTACTTC. Translation: CASSEVPGSYEQYF.

Worth noting for this clonotype: No conserved phenylalanine or tryptophan ends this CDR3, so it is likely a read error. The rearrangement uses TRBV30 and TRBJ2-7, with D unresolved. This CDR3 is 13 amino acids long. Germline V lookup: CDR1 GTSNPN, CDR2 SVGIG (reference sequence). V shed 2 bases and J shed 7 bases, with 15 bases lying between them. In nucleotides, the CDR3 is TGTGCCTGGAGTACGGGTCGTTCGGGTGAGCAGTACCTC. Encoded protein: CAWSTGRSGEQYL.

The V gene is TRBV6-2 or TRBV6-3, the J gene TRBJ2-3; D is unclear. The germline V gene encodes CDR1 MNHEY and CDR2 SVGEGT. The CDR3 sequence is 12 residues long. V shed 2 bases and J shed 5 bases, with 5 bases lying between them. DNA of the CDR3: TGTGCCAGCAGTTACGTGCTAGATACGCAGTATTTT. This codes for CASSYVLDTQYF.

This chain joins TRBV12-3 or TRBV12-4 and TRBJ2-7; TRBD1 aligns across 7 bases. The V and J ends lost 5 bases and 6 bases, in that order; junction bases with no gene match: 4. CDR3 length equals 12 residues. The CDR3 loop is CASSAHRGEQYF. The CDR3 bases are TGTGCCAGCAGTGCCCACAGGGGCGAGCAGTACTTC.

This chain uses TRBV7-9 with TRBJ2-1, with D perhaps matching TRBD1 or TRBD2 (5 bases each). The CDR3 runs 18 residues. Trimming cost V 3 bases and J 0 bases, with 18 bases left between them. In germline, CDR1 is SEHNR, CDR2 FQNEAQ (reference sequence). The CDR3 reads CASSLSGIGHSSYNEQFF. For the CDR3, the DNA is TGTGCCAGCAGCTTGTCGGGGATAGGACATAGCTCCTACAATGAGCAGTTCTTC.

This clonotype was seen just once. This may be a read error, as it is one base from a much larger clone. V usage is TRBV6-6 and J usage is TRBJ2-1; 10 bases map to TRBD2. Germline V gene sequence: CDR1 MNHNY, CDR2 SVGAGI (reference sequence). This CDR3 has 15 amino acids. The V segment lost 2 bases and the J segment 8 bases; nucleotides outside the gene matches: 6. The CDR3 region has the DNA TGTGCCAGCAGTTACGATAGCGGGAGGATTTATGAGCAGTTCTTC. Encoded protein: CASSYDSGRIYEQFF.

Ten or more counts support this clonotype. The chain employs TRBV7-9 and TRBJ2-7; 8 bases match TRBD2. The CDR3 contains 13 residues. The J segment lost 2 bases and the V segment lost 8 bases, leaving 5 bases of the junction unmatched. CDR1 and CDR2 from the germline V gene are SEHNR and FQNEAQ (reference sequence). The CDR3: CASRGGTAYEQYF. As DNA, the CDR3 is TGTGCCAGCCGCGGGGGGACCGCCTACGAGCAGTACTTC.

This clonotype was counted ten times or more. This rearrangement joins TRBV12-3 or TRBV12-4 to TRBJ1-5; 7 nucleotides line up with TRBD1. V was clipped by 5 bases and J by 2 bases; unmatched bases: 6. The CDR3 consists of 15 residues. Here the CDR3 reads CASSRQGYGNQPQHF. In DNA, the CDR3 is TGTGCCAGCAGTAGACAGGGCTACGGCAATCAGCCCCAGCATTTT.

This clonotype was recorded a few times. This sequence joins TRBV27 and TRBJ1-1, with TRBD1 identical over 8 bases. With 2 bases clipped from V and 2 bases from J, the junction kept 7 bases outside the gene matches. The germline V gene encodes CDR1 MNHEY and CDR2 SMNVEV (reference sequence). The CDR3 has 16 residues. The CDR3 region is CASSLVWTGPNTEAFF. The CDR3 coding sequence is TGTGCCAGCAGTTTAGTGTGGACAGGGCCAAACACTGAAGCTTTCTTT.

Note on this clonotype: This may stem from a read error, because a much larger clone lies one nucleotide away. The chain links TRBV6-5 to TRBJ2-5; D might be TRBD2 (6 bases). Germline CDR1 and CDR2: MNHEY and SVGAGI. This CDR3 has 14 residues. V was shortened by 0 bases and J by 7 bases, with 12 bases between the two germline ends. For the CDR3, the DNA is TGTGCCAGCAGTTACTCGAGTAGGGGAGGGACCCAGTACTTC. It translates to CASSYSSRGGTQYF.

The chain recombines TRBV30 with TRBJ2-2; the D gene is possibly TRBD2 (5 bases). V lost 7 bases and J 5 bases, leaving 14 bases between the germline ends. Germline values: CDR1 GTSNPN, CDR2 SVGIG (reference sequence). This CDR3 comprises 13 residues. This CDR3 reads CALSGVGTGELFF. The CDR3 DNA is TGTGCCTTGAGCGGAGTGGGGACCGGGGAGCTGTTTTTT. Full variable domain (missing parts from reference TRBV30 and TRBJ2-2): SQTIHQWPATLVQPVGSPLSLECTVEGTSNPNLYWYRQAAGRGLQLLFYSVGIGQISSEVPQNLSASRPQDRQFILSSKKLLLSDSGFYLCALSGVGTGELFFGEGSRLTVL.

Notes on this clonotype: With a much larger clone just one base away, this may be a read error. Without the conserved terminal phenylalanine or tryptophan, this CDR3 likely stems from a read error. The J gene is TRBJ2-6, the V gene TRBV20-1; D may be TRBD2 (6 bases). Trimming took off 0 bases at V and 0 bases at J, with 15 bases between the two ends. CDR3 length: 18 amino acids. Germline CDR1 and CDR2: DFQATT and SNEGSKA (reference sequence). The CDR3 reads CSARDRGGTFSGANVLTS. CDR3 DNA: TGCAGTGCTAGAGATCGTGGCGGGACCTTCTCTGGGGCCAACGTCCTGACTTCC.

This clonotype showed up just once. The CDR3 does not close with the conserved phenylalanine or tryptophan, likely indicating a read error. The rearrangement uses TRBV30 and TRBJ1-5; 7 nucleotides align to TRBD1. With 2 bases clipped from V and 5 bases from J, the junction kept 9 bases outside the gene matches. This CDR3 spans 15 amino acids. The germline V gene encodes CDR1 GTSNPN and CDR2 SVGIG (reference sequence). In DNA form, the CDR3 reads TGTGCCTGGAGTACCCGGGACAGTCGGGATCAGCCCCAGCATATT. The encoded protein is CAWSTRDSRDQPQHI.

This clonotype appeared many times. V gene TRBV12-3 or TRBV12-4 combines with J gene TRBJ2-2, with 10 bases aligning to TRBD1. The CDR3 covers 15 residues. V trimming: 3 bases; J trimming: 4 bases; junction bases outside the gene matches: 2. The CDR3 here is CASSFGTGATGELFF. CDR3 nucleotide sequence: TGTGCCAGCAGTTTCGGGACAGGGGCCACCGGGGAGCTGTTTTTT.

As concerns this clonotype: A much bigger clone sits one base away, suggesting this may be a read error. This chain connects TRBV7-9 to TRBJ1-6; D might be TRBD1 (5 bases). CDR3 length: 14 amino acids. The germline V and J ends were trimmed by 5 bases and 7 bases, with 12 bases remaining between them. Germline V gene sequence: CDR1 SEHNR, CDR2 FQNEAQ (reference sequence). The DNA for the CDR3 is TGTGCCAGCAGCAGGGACGGTATGAATTCACCCCTCCACTTT. Its protein product is CASSRDGMNSPLHF.

To note about this clonotype: This may come from a read error, since a much larger clone is one base off. The rearrangement uses TRBV7-9 and TRBJ2-7, with a weak D call TRBD2 (5 bases). In germline, CDR1 is SEHNR, CDR2 FQNEAQ (reference sequence). The CDR3 covers 15 residues. The ends were cut back, 5 bases at V and 2 bases at J, with 16 bases in the middle. CDR3 in DNA: TGTGCCAGCAGCGGGAGACGGGGTAGAACCTACGAGCAGTACTTC. Its translation: CASSGRRGRTYEQYF.

This clonotype occurred many times. The gene calls are TRBV27 and TRBJ2-5; no definite D call. The CDR3 runs to 15 residues. CDR1 is MNHEY, CDR2 SMNVEV, per germline (reference sequence). Trimming stripped 7 bases from V and 2 bases from J, with 17 bases between. CDR3 protein: CASTPSRHVQETQYF. CDR3 DNA sequence: TGTGCCAGCACCCCCTCCAGACACGTTCAAGAGACCCAGTACTTC.

The chain carries TRBV12-3 or TRBV12-4 and TRBJ2-2; no firm D call. V lost 5 bases and J 9 bases, leaving 7 bases between the germline ends. The CDR3 is 11 amino acids. The CDR3 sequence is CASSIRRELFF. The CDR3 bases are TGTGCCAGCAGTATCCGTAGGGAGCTGTTTTTT.

This clonotype was counted at least ten times. This chain links TRBV7-9 with TRBJ2-7; tentative D call: TRBD1 (6 bases). V lost 5 bases and J 4 bases, leaving 18 bases between the germline ends. Germline V CDR1 and CDR2: SEHNR, FQNEAQ (reference sequence). The CDR3 is made up of 15 amino acids. DNA of the CDR3: TGTGCCAGCAGCCCGCCTACAGGGAACTTTTACGAGCAGTACTTC. Translated, it gives CASSPPTGNFYEQYF. Together with reference TRBV7-9 and TRBJ2-7, the CDR3 gives the full variable domain: DTGVSQNPRHKITKRGQNVTFRCDPISEHNRLYWYRQTLGQGPEFLTYFQNEAQLEKSRLLSDRFSAERPKGSFSTLEIQRTEQGDSAMYLCASSPPTGNFYEQYFGPGTRLTVT.

This clonotype appeared many times. The rearrangement links TRBV28 to TRBJ1-1; D may be TRBD1 (5 bases). Germline values: CDR1 MDHEN, CDR2 SYDVKM. The CDR3 is 13 amino acids. V lost 4 bases and J 4 bases, leaving 10 bases between the germline ends. DNA for the CDR3: TGTGCCAGCAGTTATCGGGGCCCCACTGAAGCTTTCTTT. It encodes CASSYRGPTEAFF.

The CDR3 DNA reads TGCGCCAGCAGCCCGGACTGGGTGAGCAATCAGCCCCAGCATTTT. Amino acid sequence: CASSPDWVSNQPQHF. V is TRBV4-3 and J is TRBJ1-5; D call uncertain. The CDR3 is made up of 15 amino acids. Looked up from germline, CDR1 is LGHNA and CDR2 is YSLEER. The V end was cut by 4 bases, the J end by 1 base, with 11 bases between.

This clonotype was seen only a few times. The rearrangement uses TRBV25-1 and TRBJ2-5; perhaps TRBD2 as D (6 bases). The CDR3 has 11 residues. Germline-derived CDR1 and CDR2 are MGHDK and SYGVNS. V was pared by 8 bases and J by 5 bases, with 9 bases between. CDR3 sequence: CASGGDETQYF. The CDR3, as DNA: TGTGCCAGCGGAGGGGACGAGACCCAGTACTTC.

CDR3 region: CASSPPVAGDTGELFF. CDR3 nucleotides: TGTGCCAGCAGCCCTCCGGTGGCAGGGGACACCGGGGAGCTGTTTTTT. The chain employs TRBV7-9 and TRBJ2-2; possible D gene TRBD1, 6 bases. The CDR3 is made up of 16 amino acids. Trimming removed 5 bases from V and 3 bases from J, with 16 bases in between. Germline V gene sequence: CDR1 SEHNR, CDR2 FQNEAQ (reference sequence).